These 21 T cell receptor beta chains came from one sample sequenced in a study of OX40 agonist ivuxolimab in advanced cancers. Sequencing was performed with immunoSEQ multiplex PCR; in TCRdb, only in-frame clones are kept and a portion is missing. The table records some 79,000 clones, more than 85% of them present only once. The source material was CD4+ or CD8+ T cells sorted from blood, sampled in a trial of the OX40 agonist ivuxolimab. All receptors derive from an adult with an advanced solid tumor such as melanoma, head and neck, liver or kidney cancer.

This clone was detected a few times. In DNA, the CDR3 is TGTGCCAGCAGCCTCATGACAGGCACAGATACGCAGTATTTT. Translated, it gives CASSLMTGTDTQYF. The rearrangement uses TRBV13 and TRBJ2-3, with D tentatively TRBD1 (5 bases). The CDR3 loop spans 14 amino acids. Germline CDR1 is PRHDT and CDR2 is FYEKMQ (reference sequence). The V end was cut by 5 bases, the J end by 1 base, with 10 bases between.

CDR3 region: CASSATGTPIRDEQFF. The CDR3 DNA is TGTGCCAGCAGCGCTACCGGGACACCCATCCGGGATGAGCAGTTCTTC. The chain carries TRBV9 and TRBJ2-1; D perhaps matches TRBD1 (6 bases). The CDR3 is made up of 16 amino acids. Germline V gene data show CDR1 as SGDLS and CDR2 as YYNGEE. Trimming left V 3 bases short and J 8 bases short, with 21 bases between.

This clone came up once. The chain uses TRBV7-8 and TRBJ2-3, with D hard to call. The CDR3 is 14 residues long. V lost 1 base and J lost 6, with 11 bases in between. Germline V gives CDR1 SGHVS, CDR2 FQNEAQ. CDR3 nucleotides: TGTGCCAGCAGCTTAGGGAACCAATGGGATACGCAGTATTTT. It codes for CASSLGNQWDTQYF.

The chain has TRBV7-9 and TRBJ2-7; TRBD2 is a possible D gene (5 bases). Germline-derived CDR1 and CDR2 are SEHNR and FQNEAQ (reference sequence). The CDR3 runs to 14 residues. V lost 5 bases and J lost 1, with 12 bases in between. CDR3 coding DNA: TGTGCCAGCAGCCCCCGACCGGGGTCCTACGAGCAGTACTTC. Its translation: CASSPRPGSYEQYF.

In its sample, this clone was seen once. The V gene is TRBV9, the J gene TRBJ1-2; 9 nucleotides line up with TRBD1. With 3 bases clipped from V and 4 bases from J, the junction kept 7 bases outside the gene matches. The CDR3 is 15 residues long. CDR1 SGDLS and CDR2 YYNGEE come from the germline V gene. In DNA form, the CDR3 reads TGTGCCAGCAGCGGAAGGGACAGGGCACCCTATGGCTACACCTTC. As protein: CASSGRDRAPYGYTF.

The J gene is TRBJ2-3, the V gene TRBV11-2; no clear D. CDR1 SGHAT and CDR2 FQNNGV come from the germline V gene. Trimming left V 0 bases short and J 2 bases short, with 6 bases between. This CDR3 spans 14 amino acids. This CDR3 reads CASSLDLTTDTQYF. The CDR3 DNA reads TGTGCCAGCAGCTTAGATCTTACCACAGATACGCAGTATTTT.

The chain is built from TRBV2 and TRBJ2-3, with D tentatively TRBD2 (6 bases). The germline CDR1 and CDR2 sequences are SNHLY and FYNNEI. The CDR3 extends over 14 amino acids. The germline V and J ends were trimmed by 6 bases and 0 bases, with 10 bases remaining between them. The CDR3 sequence: CASRLAQSTDTQYF. DNA of the CDR3: TGTGCCAGCAGACTAGCACAGAGCACAGATACGCAGTATTTT. Looking up the rest from reference TRBV2 and TRBJ2-3 gives the full variable domain: EPEVTQTPSHQVTQMGQEVILRCVPISNHLYFYWYRQILGQKVEFLVSFYNNEISEKSEIFDDQFSVERPDGSNFTLKIRSTKLEDSAMYFCASRLAQSTDTQYFGPGTRLTVL.

The chain couples TRBV7-2 to TRBJ1-2; 11 nucleotides line up with TRBD1. This CDR3 region has 15 residues. Germline CDR1 and CDR2: SGHTA and FQGNSA. V shed 2 bases, J shed 6 bases, and the junction held 5 bases outside the gene matches. The DNA of the CDR3 is TGTGCCAGCAGCTTACCCTGGACAGGGGGCAATGGCTACACCTTC. Its translation is CASSLPWTGGNGYTF.

This chain's CDR3 is CASGSRTSGPGHNEQFF. The CDR3 bases are TGTGCCAGCGGATCTAGGACTAGCGGGCCCGGCCACAATGAGCAGTTCTTC. This rearrangement joins TRBV7-2 to TRBJ2-1, with 11 bases fitting TRBD2. The CDR3 loop spans 17 amino acids. With 8 bases clipped from V and 5 bases from J, the junction kept 14 bases outside the gene matches. Germline V gene lookup returns CDR1 SGHTA and CDR2 FQGNSA.

In this sample, this clone turned up a few times. V is TRBV19 and J is TRBJ1-4; D not resolved. CDR3 length: 15 amino acids. Germline CDR1 is LNHDA and CDR2 is SQIVND (reference sequence). Trimming removed 4 bases at V and 6 bases at J, with 15 bases between. The CDR3 loop is CASSKAGRRDEKLFF. The DNA of the CDR3 is TGTGCCAGTAGTAAAGCCGGGAGAAGGGATGAAAAACTGTTTTTT.

The CDR3 DNA reads as TGTGCCAGCAGCATACAGGGGTCCGCAGATACGCAGTATTTT. Amino acids: CASSIQGSADTQYF. The genes are TRBV2 and TRBJ2-3, with 7 nucleotides matching TRBD1. Germline CDR1 is SNHLY and CDR2 is FYNNEI. The CDR3 has 14 residues. J lost 4 bases, V lost 6 bases, and 7 bases had no gene match.

The chain recombines TRBV6-1 with TRBJ2-7, with D perhaps TRBD2 (6 bases). The germline V gene has CDR1 MNHNS and CDR2 SASEGT. The length of the CDR3 is 14 residues. Trimming cost V 7 bases and J 0 bases, with 13 bases left between them. The CDR3 sequence: CASIAPGSSYEQYF. The CDR3 DNA reads TGTGCCAGCATAGCGCCCGGGAGCTCCTACGAGCAGTACTTC.

The chain couples TRBV6-1 to TRBJ1-4, with a tentative D call TRBD1 (5 bases). Germline CDR1 and CDR2: MNHNS and SASEGT. The germline V and J ends were trimmed by 2 bases and 8 bases, with 15 bases remaining between them. The CDR3 extends over 15 amino acids. CDR3 DNA sequence: TGTGCCAGCAGTGAAACCTGGCAGGGTCGGGAAAAACTGTTTTTT. Translated, it gives CASSETWQGREKLFF.

The chain combines TRBV28 with TRBJ1-2; D gene uncertain. With 1 base removed from V and 0 bases from J, the gap between germline ends came to 6 bases. Germline CDR1 MDHEN, CDR2 SYDVKM. The CDR3 has 14 residues. CDR3 sequence: CASSLYGANYGYTF. As DNA, the CDR3 is TGTGCCAGCAGTTTATATGGAGCTAACTATGGCTACACCTTC.

This chain connects TRBV14 to TRBJ1-2; 10 nucleotides align to TRBD1. CDR3 size: 15 residues. V shed 1 base and J 7 bases; nucleotides not matched to a gene: 6. CDR1 and CDR2 from the germline V gene are SGHDN and FVKESK. The CDR3 DNA is TGTGCCAGCAGCCAAGCAAGGACAGGGGGTACTGGCTACACCTTC. Its protein is CASSQARTGGTGYTF.

The chain links TRBV11-3 to TRBJ2-7, with 11 nucleotides matching TRBD1. CDR1 is SGHNT, CDR2 YENEEA, per germline. V trimming: 6 bases; J trimming: 4 bases; junction bases outside the gene matches: 11. This CDR3 is built from 16 residues. The CDR3 DNA is TGTGCCAGCAGTCAACGCCGGACAGGGGGCGCGTACGAGCAGTACTTC. Translated, it gives CASSQRRTGGAYEQYF.

The rearrangement uses TRBV18 and TRBJ2-1; D is possibly TRBD2 (5 bases). This CDR3 has 12 amino acids. V gave up 3 bases and J gave up 8 bases, with 8 bases separating them. In germline, CDR1 is KGHSH, CDR2 LQKENI. CDR3 region: CASSPQRDEQFF. Here the CDR3 DNA reads TGTGCCAGCTCACCGCAGAGGGATGAGCAGTTCTTC.

The chain carries TRBV5-6 and TRBJ2-7; D is undetermined. The CDR3 spans 12 residues. Germline assignment: CDR1 SGHDT and CDR2 YYEEEE. Trimming left V 1 base short and J 2 bases short, with 4 bases between. CDR3 sequence reads: CASSLQAYEQYF. DNA of the CDR3: TGTGCCAGCAGCTTGCAGGCCTACGAGCAGTACTTC. The full variable domain, in which reference TRBV5-6 and TRBJ2-7 provide the parts outside the CDR3, is DAGVTQSPTHLIKTRGQQVTLRCSPKSGHDTVSWYQQALGQGPQFIFQYYEEEERQRGNFPDRFSGHQFPNYSSELNVNALLLGDSALYLCASSLQAYEQYFGPGTRLTVT.

The J gene is TRBJ2-7, the V gene TRBV19; TRBD1 is a possible D gene (5 bases). The CDR3 consists of 14 residues. The germline V gene has CDR1 LNHDA and CDR2 SQIVND (reference sequence). The V and J ends lost 4 bases and 3 bases respectively, with 13 bases between them. The CDR3 bases are TGTGCCAGTAGTACCCAAAGCGACAGCTACGAGCAGTACTTC. This gives the protein CASSTQSDSYEQYF.

This chain joins TRBV7-2 and TRBJ2-7; D unresolved. In germline, CDR1 is SGHTA, CDR2 FQGNSA. The V gene lost 5 bases and the J gene lost 5 bases, with 16 bases spanning the gap. This CDR3 contains 14 residues. The CDR3 DNA sequence: TGTGCCAGCAGCCCAAGAAACTTGGTCCACGAGCAGTACTTC. It yields the protein CASSPRNLVHEQYF.

This clone has just a few counts. This sequence joins TRBV4-1 and TRBJ1-4; the match to TRBD1 covers 9 bases. Looked up from germline, CDR1 is MGHRA and CDR2 is YSYEKL. With 2 bases clipped from V and 8 bases from J, the junction kept 6 bases outside the gene matches. The CDR3 has 15 residues. The chain's CDR3 is CASSQTGQGREKLFF. For the CDR3, the DNA is TGCGCCAGCAGCCAAACGGGACAGGGCCGGGAAAAACTGTTTTTT.